This T cell receptor (beta chain) was identified during a study of blood T cell repertoires in COVID-19. On the study more broadly: The analysed material was cDNA or gDNA that came from T cells, B-cell-depleted T cells, or PBMCs.

The CDR3 contains 14 residues. V lost 5 bases and J lost 8, with 18 bases in between. The germline V gene has CDR1 MDHEN and CDR2 SYDVKM. Original data processing: Quantification of nucleated cells was approximated via reference gene primer amplification. TCRdb keeps only in-frame clones here, not all; method: immunoSEQ multiplex PCR. From that table come the V and J calls and clone size; the DNA was used to work out D and trimming. The sample includes over 80,000 clones, roughly nine tenths of them seen just once. This sequence was found in a man in his fifties or sixties with acute or convalescent COVID-19. The chain carries TRBV28 and TRBJ1-2; D not resolved. Sequencing was carried out using peripheral blood. The CDR3 is CASSPPSQAGGYTF. CDR3 coding DNA: TGTGCCAGCAGTCCCCCTTCTCAGGCGGGAGGCTACACCTTC.